Below are 12 T cell receptor beta chains sequenced from a single sample in a study of cytomegalovirus exposure and HLA in healthy donors. PCR primers comprised 60 Vbeta and 13 Jbeta primers. The data were produced by immunoSEQ multiplex PCR, yet TCRdb's version contains in-frame clones alone and is incomplete. The repertoire includes roughly 190,000 clones, over 65% of them detected once, and over 1.5% sits in the top ten. The specimen was PBMCs. These receptors were taken from a woman aged 30 to 39 in good health and CMV-seronegative.

This clone was seen more than once but under ten times. V is TRBV15 and J is TRBJ1-6, with unresolved D. V lost 0 bases and J lost 7, with 7 bases in between. Germline V lookup: CDR1 LNHNV, CDR2 YYDKDF (reference sequence). The CDR3 length is 14 residues. The CDR3 bases are TGTGCCACCAGCAGAGAATTGAGGAATTCACCCCTCCACTTT. Translation gives CATSRELRNSPLHF. Based on the CDR3 plus reference TRBV15 and TRBJ1-6, the full variable domain is DAMVIQNPRYQVTQFGKPVTLSCSQTLNHNVMYWYQQKSSQAPKLLFHYYDKDFNNEADTPDNFQSRRPNTSFCFLDIRSPGLGDTAMYLCATSRELRNSPLHFGNGTRLTVT.

This clone was detected only once. The chain links TRBV5-8 to TRBJ1-2, with TRBD1 as a possible D gene (5 bases). Trimming left V 6 bases short and J 6 bases short, with 18 bases between. This CDR3 contains 14 residues. Germline V gene sequence: CDR1 SGHTS, CDR2 YDEGEE. This chain's CDR3 is CASTLSPRADGYTF. The CDR3, as DNA: TGTGCCAGCACCCTCAGTCCCAGGGCAGATGGCTACACCTTC. Variable domain in full (rest from reference TRBV5-8 and TRBJ1-2): EAGVTQSPTHLIKTRGQQATLRCSPISGHTSVYWYQQALGLGLQFLLWYDEGEERNRGNFPPRFSGRQFPNYSSELNVNALELEDSALYLCASTLSPRADGYTFGSGTRLTVV.

This rearrangement joins TRBV4-2 to TRBJ2-7; 14 bases align to TRBD2. CDR1 and CDR2 from the germline V gene are LGHNA and YNFKEQ. The CDR3 spans 19 residues. Losses at the gene ends were 4 bases for V and 2 bases for J; bases not matched to a gene: 13. CDR3 DNA sequence: TGTGCCAGCAGCCCCCGACTAGCGGGAGGGCCGGGGATCGCCTACGAGCAGTACTTC. Its translation: CASSPRLAGGPGIAYEQYF.

The chain couples TRBV30 to TRBJ1-2; TRBD1 might be the D (5 bases). Germline CDR1 is GTSNPN and CDR2 is SVGIG (reference sequence). The CDR3 has 13 residues. V gave up 2 bases and J gave up 7 bases, with 14 bases separating them. Here the CDR3 reads CAWSSGRVGGYTF. The DNA for the CDR3 is TGTGCCTGGAGTTCGGGCAGGGTTGGTGGCTACACCTTC.

This clone was detected only once. This sequence joins TRBV4-1 and TRBJ1-2; D uncertain. CDR1 is MGHRA and CDR2 is YSYEKL in the germline V gene. Deletions cut 0 bases from V and 4 bases from J, with 9 bases between. The CDR3 length is 14 residues. In DNA, the CDR3 is TGCGCCAGCAGCCAAGATCGCGGGAGCTATGGCTACACCTTC. Its translation: CASSQDRGSYGYTF.

The chain carries TRBV13 and TRBJ1-2, with 11 bases aligning to TRBD1. V trimming: 4 bases; J trimming: 5 bases; junction bases outside the gene matches: 3. CDR3 size: 14 residues. Germline loops: CDR1 PRHDT, CDR2 FYEKMQ (reference sequence). CDR3 loop: CASSSGTGGYGYTF. CDR3 nucleotide sequence: TGTGCCAGCAGCTCAGGGACAGGGGGATATGGCTACACCTTC.

This chain joins TRBV27 and TRBJ2-1; TRBD2 matches at 14 bases. CDR3 size: 19 residues. The germline CDR1 and CDR2 sequences are MNHEY and SMNVEV (reference sequence). J gave up 2 bases and V 4 bases, and 10 bases lay outside the gene matches. CDR3 sequence reads: CASSSRRLAGGEAYNEQFF. CDR3 DNA sequence: TGTGCCAGCAGTTCGCGGCGACTAGCGGGAGGGGAGGCCTACAATGAGCAGTTCTTC.

V usage is TRBV7-2 and J usage is TRBJ2-7; 9 nucleotides align to TRBD2. The CDR3 consists of 17 residues. V lost 1 base, J lost 0 bases, and 7 bases stayed unmatched. The V gene's germline CDR1 is SGHTA and CDR2 FQGNSA. Written as DNA, the CDR3 is TGTGCCAGCAGCTTAGTTCGTACTAGCGGGCCCTCCTACGAGCAGTACTTC. Its protein is CASSLVRTSGPSYEQYF.

This clone occurred a few times. This rearrangement joins TRBV4-3 to TRBJ1-4; TRBD1 matches at 8 bases. The germline V gene encodes CDR1 LGHNA and CDR2 YSLEER. V trimming: 1 base; J trimming: 7 bases; junction bases outside the gene matches: 8. The CDR3 contains 16 residues. Here the CDR3 DNA reads TGCGCCAGCAGCCAAGGACAGGGGAGGGCTGGTGAAAAACTGTTTTTT. Translating it yields CASSQGQGRAGEKLFF.

The chain recombines TRBV7-2 with TRBJ1-4, with D perhaps matching TRBD1 (5 bases). CDR1 is SGHTA, CDR2 FQGNSA, per germline. CDR3 length: 16 residues. The V end lost 2 bases, the J end lost 0 bases, and 10 bases lay between the germline ends. DNA for the CDR3: TGTGCCAGCAGCTTAAGCCCGGGGGCAACTAATGAAAAACTGTTTTTT. As protein: CASSLSPGATNEKLFF.

The gene calls are TRBV7-8 and TRBJ1-2; no reliable D call. CDR3 size: 14 residues. V was cut by 1 base and J by 2 bases, with 8 bases left in between. Germline V CDR1 and CDR2: SGHVS, FQNEAQ. CDR3 protein: CASSLVGRNYGYTF. CDR3 coding DNA: TGTGCCAGCAGCTTAGTAGGGAGAAACTATGGCTACACCTTC.

The chain recombines TRBV18 with TRBJ1-2; 7 nucleotides align to TRBD1. CDR3 size: 12 residues. The ends lost 4 bases at V and 8 bases at J; junction bases unmatched: 4. Germline loops: CDR1 KGHSH, CDR2 LQKENI. This CDR3 is CASSRGTVGYTF. Here the CDR3 DNA reads TGTGCCAGCTCACGTGGGACAGTAGGCTACACCTTC.